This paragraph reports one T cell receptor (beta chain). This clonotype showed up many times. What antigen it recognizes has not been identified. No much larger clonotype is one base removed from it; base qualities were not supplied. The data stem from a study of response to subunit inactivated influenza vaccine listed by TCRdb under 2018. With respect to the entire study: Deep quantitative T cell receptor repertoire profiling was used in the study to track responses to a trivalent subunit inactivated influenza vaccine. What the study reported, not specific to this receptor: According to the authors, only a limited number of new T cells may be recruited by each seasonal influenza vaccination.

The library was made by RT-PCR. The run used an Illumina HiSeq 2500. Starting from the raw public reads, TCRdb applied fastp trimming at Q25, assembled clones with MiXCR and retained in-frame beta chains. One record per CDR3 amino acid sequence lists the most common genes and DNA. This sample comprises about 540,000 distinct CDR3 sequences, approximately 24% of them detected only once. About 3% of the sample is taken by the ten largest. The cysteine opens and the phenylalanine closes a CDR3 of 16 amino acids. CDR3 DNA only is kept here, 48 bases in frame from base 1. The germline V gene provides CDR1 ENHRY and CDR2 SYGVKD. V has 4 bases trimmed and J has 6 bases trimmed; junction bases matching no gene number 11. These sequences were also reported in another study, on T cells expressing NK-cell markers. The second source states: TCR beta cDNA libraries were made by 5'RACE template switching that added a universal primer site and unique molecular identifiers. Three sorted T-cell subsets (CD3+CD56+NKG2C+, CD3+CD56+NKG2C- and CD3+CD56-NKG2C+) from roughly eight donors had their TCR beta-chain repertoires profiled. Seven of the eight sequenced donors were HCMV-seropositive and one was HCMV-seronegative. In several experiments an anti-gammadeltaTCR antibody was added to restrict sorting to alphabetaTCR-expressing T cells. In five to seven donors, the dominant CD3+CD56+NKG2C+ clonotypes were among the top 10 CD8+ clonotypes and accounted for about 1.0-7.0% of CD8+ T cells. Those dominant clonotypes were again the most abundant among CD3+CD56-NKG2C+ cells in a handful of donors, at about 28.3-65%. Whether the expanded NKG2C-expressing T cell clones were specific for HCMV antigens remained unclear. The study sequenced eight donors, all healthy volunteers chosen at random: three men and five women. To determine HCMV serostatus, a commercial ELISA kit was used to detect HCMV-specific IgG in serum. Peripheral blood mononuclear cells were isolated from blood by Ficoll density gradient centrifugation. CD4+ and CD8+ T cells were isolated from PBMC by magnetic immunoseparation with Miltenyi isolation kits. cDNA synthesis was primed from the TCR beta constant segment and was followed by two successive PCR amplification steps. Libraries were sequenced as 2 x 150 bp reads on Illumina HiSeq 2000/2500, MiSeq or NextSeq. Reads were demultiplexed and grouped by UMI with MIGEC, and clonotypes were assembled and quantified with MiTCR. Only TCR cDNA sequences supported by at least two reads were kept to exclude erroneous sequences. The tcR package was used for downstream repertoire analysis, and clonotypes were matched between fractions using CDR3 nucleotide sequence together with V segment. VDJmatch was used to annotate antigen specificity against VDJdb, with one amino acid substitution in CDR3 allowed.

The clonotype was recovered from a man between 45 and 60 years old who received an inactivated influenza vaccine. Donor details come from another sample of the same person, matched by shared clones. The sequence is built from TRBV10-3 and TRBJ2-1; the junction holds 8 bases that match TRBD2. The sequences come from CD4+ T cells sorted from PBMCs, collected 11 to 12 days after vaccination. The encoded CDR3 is CAISGSGSAKGNEQFF. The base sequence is TGTGCCATCAGTGGAAGCGGGAGTGCCAAAGGCAATGAGCAGTTCTTC.